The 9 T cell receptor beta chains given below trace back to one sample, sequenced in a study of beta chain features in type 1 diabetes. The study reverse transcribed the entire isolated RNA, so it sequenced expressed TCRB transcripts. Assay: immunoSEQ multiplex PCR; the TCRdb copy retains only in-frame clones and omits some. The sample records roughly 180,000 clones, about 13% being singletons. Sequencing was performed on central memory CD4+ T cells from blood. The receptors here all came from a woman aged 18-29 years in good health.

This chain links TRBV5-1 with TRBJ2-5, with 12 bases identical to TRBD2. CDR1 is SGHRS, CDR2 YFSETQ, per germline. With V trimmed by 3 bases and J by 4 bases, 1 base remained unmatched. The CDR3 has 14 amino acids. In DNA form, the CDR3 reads TGCGCCAGCAGCTCTAGCGGGAGGGGAGAGACCCAGTACTTC. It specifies CASSSSGRGETQYF.

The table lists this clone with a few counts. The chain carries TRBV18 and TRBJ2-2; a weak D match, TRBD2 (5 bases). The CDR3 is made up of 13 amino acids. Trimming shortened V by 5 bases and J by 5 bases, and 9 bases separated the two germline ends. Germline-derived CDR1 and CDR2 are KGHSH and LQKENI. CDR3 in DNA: TGTGCCAGCTCATCGGGGTATACCGGGGAGCTGTTTTTT. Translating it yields CASSSGYTGELFF.

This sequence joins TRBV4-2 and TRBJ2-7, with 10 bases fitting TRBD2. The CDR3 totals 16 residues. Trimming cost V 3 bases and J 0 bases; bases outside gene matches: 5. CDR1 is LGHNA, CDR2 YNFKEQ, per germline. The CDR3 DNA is TGTGCCAGCAGCCATAAAGCGGGAGGGCCCTCCTACGAGCAGTACTTC. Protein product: CASSHKAGGPSYEQYF.

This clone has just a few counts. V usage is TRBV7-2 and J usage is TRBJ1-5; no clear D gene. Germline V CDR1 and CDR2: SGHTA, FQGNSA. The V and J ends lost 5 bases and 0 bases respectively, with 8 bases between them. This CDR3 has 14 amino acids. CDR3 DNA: TGTGCCAGCAGCGTCCGCTATAGCAATCAGCCCCAGCATTTT. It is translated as CASSVRYSNQPQHF.

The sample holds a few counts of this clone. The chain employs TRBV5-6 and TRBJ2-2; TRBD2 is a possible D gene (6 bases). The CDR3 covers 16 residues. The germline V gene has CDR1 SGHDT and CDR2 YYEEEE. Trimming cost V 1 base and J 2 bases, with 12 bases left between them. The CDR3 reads CASSLFGTPNTGELFF. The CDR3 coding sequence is TGTGCCAGCAGCTTGTTTGGGACTCCAAACACCGGGGAGCTGTTTTTT.

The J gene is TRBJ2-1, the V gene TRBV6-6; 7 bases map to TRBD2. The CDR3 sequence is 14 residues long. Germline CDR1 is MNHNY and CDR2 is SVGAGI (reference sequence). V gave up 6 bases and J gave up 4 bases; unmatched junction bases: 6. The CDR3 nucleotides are TGTGCCAGCAGACCCGCGGGAGCTTACAATGAGCAGTTCTTC. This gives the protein CASRPAGAYNEQFF.

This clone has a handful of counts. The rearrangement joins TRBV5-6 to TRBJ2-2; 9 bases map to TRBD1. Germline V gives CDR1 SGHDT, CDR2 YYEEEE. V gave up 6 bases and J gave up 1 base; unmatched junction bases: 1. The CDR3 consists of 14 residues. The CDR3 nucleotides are TGTGCCAGCAACAGGGGGCTGAACACCGGGGAGCTGTTTTTT. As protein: CASNRGLNTGELFF.

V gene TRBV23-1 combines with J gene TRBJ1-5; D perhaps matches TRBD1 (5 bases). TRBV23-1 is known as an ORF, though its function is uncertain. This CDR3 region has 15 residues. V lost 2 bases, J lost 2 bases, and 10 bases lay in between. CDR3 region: CASSQGKGGNQPQHF. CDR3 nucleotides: TGCGCCAGCAGTCAAGGGAAAGGGGGCAATCAGCCCCAGCATTTT.

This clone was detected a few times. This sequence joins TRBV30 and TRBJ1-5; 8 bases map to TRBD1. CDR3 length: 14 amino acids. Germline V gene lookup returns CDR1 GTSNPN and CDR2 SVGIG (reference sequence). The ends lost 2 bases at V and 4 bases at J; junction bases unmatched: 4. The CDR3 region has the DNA TGTGCCTGGAGTATGTACAGGGGGAATCAGCCCCAGCATTTT. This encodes CAWSMYRGNQPQHF.